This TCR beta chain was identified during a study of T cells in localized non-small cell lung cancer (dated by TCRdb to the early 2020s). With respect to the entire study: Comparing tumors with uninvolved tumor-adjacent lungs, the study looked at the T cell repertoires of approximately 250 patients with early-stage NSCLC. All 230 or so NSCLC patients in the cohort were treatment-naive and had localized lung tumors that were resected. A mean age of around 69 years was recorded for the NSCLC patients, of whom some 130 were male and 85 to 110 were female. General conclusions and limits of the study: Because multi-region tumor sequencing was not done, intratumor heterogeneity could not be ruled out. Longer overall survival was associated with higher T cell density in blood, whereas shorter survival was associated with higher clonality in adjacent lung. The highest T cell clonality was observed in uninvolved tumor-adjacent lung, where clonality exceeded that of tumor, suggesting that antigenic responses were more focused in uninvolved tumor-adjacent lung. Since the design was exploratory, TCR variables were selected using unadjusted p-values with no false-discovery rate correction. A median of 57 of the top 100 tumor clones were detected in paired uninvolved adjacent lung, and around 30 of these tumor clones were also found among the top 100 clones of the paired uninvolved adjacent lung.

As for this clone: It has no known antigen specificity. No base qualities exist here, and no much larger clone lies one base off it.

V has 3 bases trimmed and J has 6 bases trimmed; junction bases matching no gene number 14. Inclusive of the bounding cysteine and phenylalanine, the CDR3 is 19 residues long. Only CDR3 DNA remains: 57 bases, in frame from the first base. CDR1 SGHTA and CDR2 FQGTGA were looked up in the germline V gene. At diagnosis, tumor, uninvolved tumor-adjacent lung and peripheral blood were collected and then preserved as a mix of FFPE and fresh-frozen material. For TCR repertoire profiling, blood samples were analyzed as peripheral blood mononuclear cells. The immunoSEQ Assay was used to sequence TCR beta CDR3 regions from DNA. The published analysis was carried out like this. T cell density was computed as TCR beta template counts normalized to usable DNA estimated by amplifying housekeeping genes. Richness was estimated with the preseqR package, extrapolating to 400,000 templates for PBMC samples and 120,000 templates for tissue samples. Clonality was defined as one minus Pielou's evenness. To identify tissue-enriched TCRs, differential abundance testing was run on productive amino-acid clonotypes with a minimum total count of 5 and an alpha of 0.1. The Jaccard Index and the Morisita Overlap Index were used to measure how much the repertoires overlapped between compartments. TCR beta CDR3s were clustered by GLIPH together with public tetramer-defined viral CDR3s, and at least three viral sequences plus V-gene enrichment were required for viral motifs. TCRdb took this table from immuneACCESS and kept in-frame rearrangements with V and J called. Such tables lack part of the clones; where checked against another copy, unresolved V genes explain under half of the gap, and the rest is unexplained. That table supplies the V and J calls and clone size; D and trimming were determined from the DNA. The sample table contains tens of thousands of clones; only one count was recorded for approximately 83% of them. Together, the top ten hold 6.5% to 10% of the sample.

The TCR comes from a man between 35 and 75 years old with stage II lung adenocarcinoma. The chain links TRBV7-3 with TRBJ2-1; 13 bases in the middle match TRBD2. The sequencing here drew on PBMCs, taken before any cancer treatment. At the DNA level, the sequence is TGTGCCAGCAGCTTCGTAACGCCGGGGGGACTAGCGGGGTCCAATGAGCAGTTCTTC. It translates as CASSFVTPGGLAGSNEQFF.